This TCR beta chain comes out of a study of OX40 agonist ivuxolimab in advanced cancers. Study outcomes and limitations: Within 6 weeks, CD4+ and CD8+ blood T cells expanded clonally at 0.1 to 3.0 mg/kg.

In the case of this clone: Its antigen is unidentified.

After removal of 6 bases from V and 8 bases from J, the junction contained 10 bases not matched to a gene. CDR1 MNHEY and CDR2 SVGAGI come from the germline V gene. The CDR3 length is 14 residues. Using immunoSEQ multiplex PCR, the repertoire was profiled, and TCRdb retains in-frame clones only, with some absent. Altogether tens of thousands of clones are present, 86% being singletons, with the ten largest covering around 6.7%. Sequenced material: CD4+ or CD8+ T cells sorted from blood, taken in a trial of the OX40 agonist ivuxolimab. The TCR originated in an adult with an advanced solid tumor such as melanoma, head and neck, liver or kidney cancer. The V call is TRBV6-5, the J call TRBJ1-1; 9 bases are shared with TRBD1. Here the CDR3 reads CASRLGTGHSEAFF. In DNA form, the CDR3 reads TGTGCCAGCAGACTCGGGACAGGGCATTCGGAAGCTTTCTTT.